These 3 T cell receptor beta chains were sequenced from one sample in a study of early T cells in non-severe SARS-CoV-2 infection. TCRdb analysed the 5' RACE reads with MiXCR anew, one entry per CDR3 protein. The sample carries 80,000 to 100,000 distinct CDR3 sequences, about 12% recorded once. Sequencing was performed on whole blood. These receptors all come from an adult who was a healthcare worker with PCR-confirmed SARS-CoV-2 infection or an uninfected control (not recorded which).

This clonotype showed up just a few times. V is TRBV12-3 or TRBV12-4 and J is TRBJ2-7, with 12 bases matching TRBD2. The CDR3 spans 14 residues. The V and J ends lost 5 bases and 6 bases, in that order; junction bases with no gene match: 5. CDR3 sequence reads: CASSPLAGGPEQYF. Written as DNA, the CDR3 is TGTGCCAGCAGTCCCCTAGCGGGAGGGCCCGAGCAGTACTTC.

This rearrangement joins TRBV12-3 or TRBV12-4 to TRBJ1-1; D is uncertain. Trimming shortened V by 5 bases and J by 6 bases, and 28 bases separated the two germline ends. The CDR3 is 18 residues long. The CDR3 region is CASSATKREGPKGAEAFF. CDR3 sequence (DNA): TGTGCCAGCAGTGCCACAAAGAGGGAAGGTCCAAAGGGCGCTGAAGCTTTCTTT.

This clonotype was picked up a small number of times. J is TRBJ1-2 and V is TRBV20-1; 9 bases agree with TRBD1. CDR1 is DFQATT, CDR2 SNEGSKA, per germline (reference sequence). The CDR3 contains 13 residues. V lost 2 bases to trimming and J lost 5 bases; unmatched junction nucleotides: 3. The CDR3 sequence is CSARPDRGYGYTF. The DNA of the CDR3 is TGCAGTGCTAGACCCGACAGGGGGTATGGCTACACCTTC.